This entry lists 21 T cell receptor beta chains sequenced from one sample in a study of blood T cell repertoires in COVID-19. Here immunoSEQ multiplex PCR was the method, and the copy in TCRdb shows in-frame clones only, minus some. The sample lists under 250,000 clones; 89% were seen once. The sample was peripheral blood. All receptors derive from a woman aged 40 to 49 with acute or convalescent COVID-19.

CDR3 nucleotides: TGTGCCAGCAGAGGGCGGGGGGGCACAGATACGCAGTATTTT. Its protein product is CASRGRGGTDTQYF. The J gene is TRBJ2-3, the V gene TRBV6-5; TRBD2 matches 8 bases. Trimming removed 6 bases from V and 1 base from J; junction bases left unmatched: 3. This CDR3 contains 14 residues. Germline CDR1 is MNHEY and CDR2 is SVGAGI.

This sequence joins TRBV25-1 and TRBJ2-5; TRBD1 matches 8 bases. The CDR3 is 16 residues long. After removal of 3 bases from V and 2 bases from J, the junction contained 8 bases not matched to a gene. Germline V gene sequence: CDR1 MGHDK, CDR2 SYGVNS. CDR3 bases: TGTGCCAGCAGTGACCAAACCCAGGGGGCTCAAGAGACCCAGTACTTC. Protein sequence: CASSDQTQGAQETQYF.

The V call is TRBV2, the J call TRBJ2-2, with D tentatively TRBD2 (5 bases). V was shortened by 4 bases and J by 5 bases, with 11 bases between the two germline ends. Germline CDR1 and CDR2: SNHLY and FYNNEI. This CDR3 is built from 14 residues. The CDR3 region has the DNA TGTGCCAGCAGTGCAGAGTCGGGGACCGGGGAGCTGTTTTTT. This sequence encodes CASSAESGTGELFF.

As DNA, the CDR3 is TGTGCCAGCAGCGTACGGGGACAGGGGGCTGATACGCAGTATTTT. Translation gives CASSVRGQGADTQYF. The chain couples TRBV27 to TRBJ2-3, with 12 bases identical to TRBD1. Germline V gene sequence: CDR1 MNHEY, CDR2 SMNVEV (reference sequence). CDR3 length: 15 amino acids. V shed 6 bases, J shed 6 bases, and the junction held 7 bases outside the gene matches.

The CDR3 loop reads CASSTRSGGGETQYF. The CDR3 bases are TGTGCCAGCAGTACCCGTAGCGGGGGGGGAGAGACCCAGTACTTC. This chain uses TRBV2 with TRBJ2-5, with 11 bases identical to TRBD2. In germline, CDR1 is SNHLY, CDR2 FYNNEI. This CDR3 contains 15 residues. The V gene end was trimmed by 5 bases and the J gene end by 4 bases; junction bases not matched to a gene: 6.

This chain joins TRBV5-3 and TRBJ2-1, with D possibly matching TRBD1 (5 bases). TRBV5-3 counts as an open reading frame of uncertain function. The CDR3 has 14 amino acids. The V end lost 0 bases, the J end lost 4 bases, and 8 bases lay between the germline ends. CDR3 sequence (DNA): TGTGCCAGAAGCTTGGATAGGGGATACAATGAGCAGTTCTTC. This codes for CARSLDRGYNEQFF.

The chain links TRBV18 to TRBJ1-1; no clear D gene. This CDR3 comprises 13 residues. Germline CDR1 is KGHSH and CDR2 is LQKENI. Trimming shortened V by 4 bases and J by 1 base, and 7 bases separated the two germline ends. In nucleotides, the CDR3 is TGTGCCAGCTCACTAGCGGAGAACACTGAAGCTTTCTTT. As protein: CASSLAENTEAFF.

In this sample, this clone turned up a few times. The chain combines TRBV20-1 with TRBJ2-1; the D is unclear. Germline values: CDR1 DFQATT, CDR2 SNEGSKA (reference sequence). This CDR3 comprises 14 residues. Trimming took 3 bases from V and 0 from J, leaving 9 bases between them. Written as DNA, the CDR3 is TGCAGTGCTAGTATCGGCGGCTCCTACAATGAGCAGTTCTTC. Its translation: CSASIGGSYNEQFF.

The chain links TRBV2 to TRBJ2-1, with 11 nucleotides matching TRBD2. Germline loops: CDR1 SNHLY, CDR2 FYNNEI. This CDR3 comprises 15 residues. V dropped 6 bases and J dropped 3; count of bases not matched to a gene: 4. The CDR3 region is CASSGTSGDYNEQFF. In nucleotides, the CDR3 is TGTGCCAGCAGCGGGACTAGCGGCGACTACAATGAGCAGTTCTTC.

The CDR3 is CATSEEGPSTDTQYF. As DNA, the CDR3 is TGTGCCACCAGTGAGGAGGGACCTAGCACAGATACGCAGTATTTT. This chain uses TRBV24-1 with TRBJ2-3; perhaps TRBD2 as D (6 bases). Germline V lookup: CDR1 KGHDR, CDR2 SFDVKD. Trimming removed 4 bases from V and 0 bases from J, with 10 bases in between. The CDR3 has 15 amino acids.

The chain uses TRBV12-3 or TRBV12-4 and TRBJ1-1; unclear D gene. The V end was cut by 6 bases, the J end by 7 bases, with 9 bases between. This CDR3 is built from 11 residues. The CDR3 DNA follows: TGTGCCAGCAGCCTCCTAAGTGAAGCTTTCTTT. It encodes CASSLLSEAFF.

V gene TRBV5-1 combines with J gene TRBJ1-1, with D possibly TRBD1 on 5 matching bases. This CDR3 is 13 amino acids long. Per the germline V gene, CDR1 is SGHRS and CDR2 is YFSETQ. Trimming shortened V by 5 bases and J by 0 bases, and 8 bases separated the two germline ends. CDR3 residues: CASSAGLNTEAFF. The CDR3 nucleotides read TGCGCCAGCAGTGCAGGGCTGAACACTGAAGCTTTCTTT.

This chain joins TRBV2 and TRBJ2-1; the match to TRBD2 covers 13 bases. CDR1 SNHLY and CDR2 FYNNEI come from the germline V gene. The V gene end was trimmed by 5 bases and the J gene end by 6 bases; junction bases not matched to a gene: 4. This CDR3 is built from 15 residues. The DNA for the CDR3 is TGTGCCAGCAGTACTAGCGGGGGGGCCGTCAATGAGCAGTTCTTC. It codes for CASSTSGGAVNEQFF.

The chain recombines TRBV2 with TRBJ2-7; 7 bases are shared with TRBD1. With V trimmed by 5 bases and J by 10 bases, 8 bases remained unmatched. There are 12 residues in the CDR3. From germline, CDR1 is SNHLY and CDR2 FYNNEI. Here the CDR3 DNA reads TGTGCCAGCAGTCCTAGACAGGGAAGACAGTACGTC. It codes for CASSPRQGRQYV.

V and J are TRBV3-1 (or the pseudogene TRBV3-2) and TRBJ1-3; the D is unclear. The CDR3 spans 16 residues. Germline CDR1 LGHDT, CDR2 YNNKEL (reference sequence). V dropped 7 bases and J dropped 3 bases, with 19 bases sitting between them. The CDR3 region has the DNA TGTGCCAGCACCCCCCCAAGGGCGGGGATTGGAAACACCATATATTTT. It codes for CASTPPRAGIGNTIYF.

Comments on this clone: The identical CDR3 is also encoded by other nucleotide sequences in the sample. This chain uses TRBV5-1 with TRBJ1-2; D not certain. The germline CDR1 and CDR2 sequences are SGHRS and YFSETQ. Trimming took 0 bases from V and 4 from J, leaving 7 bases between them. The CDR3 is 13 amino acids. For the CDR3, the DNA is TGCGCCAGCAGCTTGGCGGGTCTCTATGGCTACACCTTC. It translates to CASSLAGLYGYTF. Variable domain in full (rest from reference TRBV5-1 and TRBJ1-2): KAGVTQTPRYLIKTRGQQVTLSCSPISGHRSVSWYQQTPGQGLQFLFEYFSETQRNKGNFPGRFSGRQFSNSRSEMNVSTLELGDSALYLCASSLAGLYGYTFGSGTRLTVV.

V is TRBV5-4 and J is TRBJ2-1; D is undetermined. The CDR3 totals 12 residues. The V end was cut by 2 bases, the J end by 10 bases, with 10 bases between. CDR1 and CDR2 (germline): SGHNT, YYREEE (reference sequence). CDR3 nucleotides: TGTGCCAGCAGCTTAACGGTAGAGGAGCAGTTCTTC. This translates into CASSLTVEEQFF.

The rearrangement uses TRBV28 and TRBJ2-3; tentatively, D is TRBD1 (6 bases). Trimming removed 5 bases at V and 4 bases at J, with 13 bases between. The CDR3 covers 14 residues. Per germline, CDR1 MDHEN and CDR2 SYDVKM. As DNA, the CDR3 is TGTGCCAGCAGTCCTTCACAGGGTCCAGATACGCAGTATTTT. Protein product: CASSPSQGPDTQYF.

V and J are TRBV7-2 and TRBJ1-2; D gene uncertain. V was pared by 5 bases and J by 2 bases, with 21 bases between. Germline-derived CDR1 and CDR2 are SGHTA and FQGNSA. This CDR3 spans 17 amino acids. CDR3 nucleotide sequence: TGTGCCAGCAGCGTCGCGGCGGTGAAGCGAACGAACTATGGCTACACCTTC. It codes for CASSVAAVKRTNYGYTF.

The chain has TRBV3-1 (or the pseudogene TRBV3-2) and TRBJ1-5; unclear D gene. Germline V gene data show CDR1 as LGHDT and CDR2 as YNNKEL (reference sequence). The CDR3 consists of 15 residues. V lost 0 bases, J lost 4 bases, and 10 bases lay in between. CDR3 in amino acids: CASSQDPTPNQPQHF. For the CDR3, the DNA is TGTGCCAGCAGCCAAGACCCCACACCGAATCAGCCCCAGCATTTT.

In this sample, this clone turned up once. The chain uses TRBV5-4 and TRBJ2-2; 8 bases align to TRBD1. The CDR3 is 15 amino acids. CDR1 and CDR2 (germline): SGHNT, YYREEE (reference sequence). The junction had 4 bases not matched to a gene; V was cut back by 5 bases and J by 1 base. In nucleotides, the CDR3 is TGTGCCAGCAGTCCCGGGACAGGGAACACCGGGGAGCTGTTTTTT. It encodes CASSPGTGNTGELFF.